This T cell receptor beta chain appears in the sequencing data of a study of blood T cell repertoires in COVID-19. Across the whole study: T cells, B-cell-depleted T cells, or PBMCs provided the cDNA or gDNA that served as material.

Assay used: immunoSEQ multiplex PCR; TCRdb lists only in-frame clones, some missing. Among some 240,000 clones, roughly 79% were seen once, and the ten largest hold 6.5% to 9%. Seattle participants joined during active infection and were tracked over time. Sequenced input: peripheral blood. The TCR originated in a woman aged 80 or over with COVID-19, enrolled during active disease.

DNA of the CDR3: TGTGCCAGCAGCCCTGGACTAGCGGGATCGAATGAGCAGTTCTTC. Its translation is CASSPGLAGSNEQFF. The chain links TRBV6-6 to TRBJ2-1, with 12 bases aligning to TRBD2. The germline gives CDR1 MNHNY, CDR2 SVGAGI (reference sequence). The trim removed 6 bases at V and 7 bases at J, leaving 7 bases unmatched. CDR3 length equals 15 residues.